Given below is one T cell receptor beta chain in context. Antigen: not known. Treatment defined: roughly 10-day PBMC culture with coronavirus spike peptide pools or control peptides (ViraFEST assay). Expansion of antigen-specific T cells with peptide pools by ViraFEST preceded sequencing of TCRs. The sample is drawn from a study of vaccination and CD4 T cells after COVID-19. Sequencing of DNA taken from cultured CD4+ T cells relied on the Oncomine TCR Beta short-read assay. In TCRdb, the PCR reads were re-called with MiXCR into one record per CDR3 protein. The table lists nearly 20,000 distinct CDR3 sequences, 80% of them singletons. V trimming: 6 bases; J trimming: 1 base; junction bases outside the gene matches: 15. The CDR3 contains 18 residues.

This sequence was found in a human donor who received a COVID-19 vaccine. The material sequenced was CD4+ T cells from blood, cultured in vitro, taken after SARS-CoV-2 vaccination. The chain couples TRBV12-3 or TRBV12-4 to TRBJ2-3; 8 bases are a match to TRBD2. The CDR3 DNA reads TGTGCCAGCAGCACCGGGACTAGGATGTCGAGCGGCACAGATACGCAGTATTTT. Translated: CASSTGTRMSSGTDTQYF.